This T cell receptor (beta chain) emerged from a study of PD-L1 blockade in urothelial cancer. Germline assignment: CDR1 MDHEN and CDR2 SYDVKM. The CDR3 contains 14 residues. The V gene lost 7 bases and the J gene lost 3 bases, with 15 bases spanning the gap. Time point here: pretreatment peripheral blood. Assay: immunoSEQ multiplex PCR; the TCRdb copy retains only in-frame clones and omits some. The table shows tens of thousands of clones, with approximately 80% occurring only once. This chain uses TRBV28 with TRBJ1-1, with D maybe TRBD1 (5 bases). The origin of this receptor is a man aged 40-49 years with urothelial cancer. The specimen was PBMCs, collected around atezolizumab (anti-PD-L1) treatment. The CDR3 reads CASTSDWGDTEAFF. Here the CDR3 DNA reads TGTGCCAGCACCTCAGACTGGGGGGACACTGAAGCTTTCTTT.